Listed below are T cell receptor beta chains from one sample, sequenced in a study of blood T cell repertoires in COVID-19. Measured with immunoSEQ multiplex PCR; TCRdb has only the in-frame clones, and not every one. The table has under 100,000 clones, just under 85% seen once; the top ten hold over 15%. Sequencing was performed on peripheral blood. The receptor source for this set is a man older than 75 with active or convalescent COVID-19. Both conserved end residues are part of each CDR3. The order of the fields is clone size, V gene, D gene, J gene, CDR3 DNA, CDR3 protein. A D gene is named only where the DNA matches it firmly. The size entry is marked missing in some rows and otherwise reads once, few, many or a size class.

>NA|TRBV5-1|TRBD1|TRBJ1-1
TGCGCCAGCGGGACGCGAGGGGGCTTGGACACTGAAGCTTTCTTT
CASGTRGGLDTEAFF
>NA|TRBV7-9|TRBD2|TRBJ2-3
TGTGCCAGCAGCTTAGCGCTAGCGGGAGTGGGTACGCAGTATTTT
CASSLALAGVGTQYF
>NA|TRBV2|NA|TRBJ1-1
TGTGCCATAACTTCGGACAGCCGCACTGAAGCTTTCTTT
CAITSDSRTEAFF
>once|TRBV15|NA|TRBJ1-6
TGTGCCACCAGCAGAGATCGGAGTGAGTCACCCCTCCACTTT
CATSRDRSESPLHF
>NA|TRBV4-1|NA|TRBJ1-1
TGCGCCAGCAGCCAAGACGGGAATCTTCGAGCTTTCTTT
CASSQDGNLRAFF
>NA|TRBV5-4|TRBD2|TRBJ2-5
TGTGCCAGCAGAGCGGGAGGCGAGACCCAGTACTTC
CASRAGGETQYF
>NA|TRBV5-6|NA|TRBJ1-2
TGTGCCAGCAGCCCTCAGCTTGGTTCAGGGCATGGCTACACCTTC
CASSPQLGSGHGYTF
>NA|TRBV3-1/TRBV3-2|TRBD1|TRBJ1-1
TGTGCCAGCAGTGCAGAGTATTCAGGGGGCTCTGAAGCTTTCTTT
CASSAEYSGGSEAFF
>NA|TRBV9|TRBD1|TRBJ2-1
TGTGCCAGCAGCGTAGAGGGACAGGAGTACAATGAGCAGTTCTTC
CASSVEGQEYNEQFF
>NA|TRBV6-5|NA|TRBJ2-3
TGTGCCAGCAATGCGGTGGGGGCCAGTGATACGCAGTATTTT
CASNAVGASDTQYF
>few|TRBV15|NA|TRBJ2-1
TGTGCCACCAGCAGTAGGGGCAATGAGCAGTTCTTC
CATSSRGNEQFF
>NA|TRBV6-4|TRBD1|TRBJ1-2
TGTGCCAGCAGACCCGGACAGGGGTCCTATGGCTACACCTTC
CASRPGQGSYGYTF
>few|TRBV21-1|NA|TRBJ1-6
TGTGCCCAAGGGACAGGGGGTATTAATTCACCCCTCCACTTT
CAQGTGGINSPLHF
>many|TRBV7-2|NA|TRBJ1-2
TGTGCCAGCAGCTTAGCTACAGGGTCCTATGGCTACACCTTC
CASSLATGSYGYTF
>NA|TRBV19|TRBD1|TRBJ2-4
TGTGCCAGTAGGGGGACAGGGAGTGCGAACATTCAGTACTTC
CASRGTGSANIQYF
>NA|TRBV5-4|TRBD1|TRBJ1-1
TGTGCCAGCAGCTTGAGCAGGGGGCTTTCTAGCACTGAAGCTTTCTTT
CASSLSRGLSSTEAFF
>NA|TRBV7-9|NA|TRBJ1-5
TGTGCCAGCAGCTCTAACACGGGAAGGGATGGCAATCAGCCCCAGCATTTT
CASSSNTGRDGNQPQHF
>NA|TRBV19|TRBD1|TRBJ2-6
TGTGCCAGTACCTTCACAGGGGAAGGTGGGGCCAACGTCCTGACTTTC
CASTFTGEGGANVLTF
>few|TRBV5-1|TRBD1|TRBJ1-5
TGCGCCAGCAGCCTAGGGACAGGGGGGCAGCCCCAGCATTTT
CASSLGTGGQPQHF
>NA|TRBV5-1|NA|TRBJ2-1
TGCGCCAGCAGCCCCAGGGGAAGACAGCCATCCTCCTACAATGAGCAGTTCTTC
CASSPRGRQPSSYNEQFF
>NA|TRBV7-3|NA|TRBJ2-2
TGTGCCAGCAGCTTCGATAGCTTCGCCGGGGAGCTGTTTTTT
CASSFDSFAGELFF
>NA|TRBV13|TRBD2|TRBJ2-5
TGTGCCAGCAGCTTTTACTCGCGGGGGGAGACCCAGTACTTC
CASSFYSRGETQYF
>NA|TRBV7-8|TRBD2|TRBJ2-3
TGTGCCAGCAGCTTAACTTCGACCGGGACTAGCAGCAGTACGCAGTATTTT
CASSLTSTGTSSSTQYF
>few|TRBV3-1/TRBV3-2|NA|TRBJ2-1
TGTGCCAGCAGCCAAGTCCAGCGGCCATACAATGAGCAGTTCTTC
CASSQVQRPYNEQFF
>once|TRBV10-1|TRBD2|TRBJ2-5
TGCGCCAGCAGTGAGTCTGTGACTAGCGGACAAGAGACCCAGTACTTC
CASSESVTSGQETQYF
>NA|TRBV18|TRBD1|TRBJ1-1
TGTGCCAGCTCACCAAGGCTACAGGGGGCAATGAACACTGAAGCTTTCTTT
CASSPRLQGAMNTEAFF
>NA|TRBV11-2|NA|TRBJ2-5
TGTGCCAGCAGCTTGGTTGGGGCGGAGACCCAGTACTTC
CASSLVGAETQYF
>NA|TRBV9|NA|TRBJ1-4
TGTGCCAGCGGTTCGACCAGGGTCGGCGAAAAACTGTTTTTT
CASGSTRVGEKLFF
>NA|TRBV28|TRBD1|TRBJ1-2
TGTGCCAGCAGTTTGGCAGGGGGCTATGGCTACACCTTC
CASSLAGGYGYTF
>NA|TRBV7-6|TRBD2|TRBJ2-1
TGTGCCAGCAGCTTAGTCCCGACCGGGACTAGCGGGAGGGAGAGGGACAATGAGCAGTTCTTC
CASSLVPTGTSGRERDNEQFF
>NA|TRBV6-1|NA|TRBJ1-1
TGTGCCAGCAGTGAAGCCGGAGCTTTCTTT
CASSEAGAFF
>NA|TRBV7-3|NA|TRBJ1-1
TGTGCCAGCAGCCAGGGGCCGTACCTAGAAGCTTTCTTT
CASSQGPYLEAFF
>NA|TRBV2|NA|TRBJ2-1
TGTGCCAGCAGTGAAGCCTCGAGGAGTTTCGGTGAGCAGTTCTTC
CASSEASRSFGEQFF
>NA|TRBV3-1/TRBV3-2|NA|TRBJ1-6
TGTGCCAGCAGCCAAGACTGGACAGCTAATTCACCCCTCCACTTT
CASSQDWTANSPLHF
>NA|TRBV18|NA|TRBJ2-6
TGTGCCAGCTTCAGGGATAGTGGGGCCAACGTCCTGACTTTC
CASFRDSGANVLTF